The 25 T cell receptor beta chains below come from one sample, sequenced in a study of cytomegalovirus exposure and HLA in healthy donors. PCR used 60 Vbeta primers and 13 Jbeta primers. Clones were sequenced by immunoSEQ multiplex PCR, and TCRdb holds only the in-frame ones, with some missing. The sample has some 120,000 clones, less than 80% seen once; the top ten hold under 4.5%. Sequenced material: PBMCs. The receptors originated from a man aged 40-55 years in good health and CMV-seropositive.

This chain links TRBV29-1 with TRBJ2-2; D possibly corresponds to TRBD1 (5 bases). The CDR3 has 14 amino acids. V dropped 7 bases and J dropped 1 base, with 13 bases sitting between them. CDR1 and CDR2 from the germline V gene are SQVTM and ANQGSEA. DNA for the CDR3: TGCAGCGCCAGACAGAAAATGAACACCGGGGAGCTGTTTTTT. This translates into CSARQKMNTGELFF.

The chain has TRBV11-3 and TRBJ2-2; 8 bases line up with TRBD2. The CDR3 loop spans 17 amino acids. The V segment lost 5 bases and the J segment 7 bases; nucleotides outside the gene matches: 15. The V gene's germline CDR1 is SGHNT and CDR2 YENEEA. The CDR3 DNA follows: TGTGCCAGCAGCCCGCCCTCACGGGGGGGATTGATCGGGGAGCTGTTTTTT. Translated: CASSPPSRGGLIGELFF.

A single count supports this clone. The CDR3 spells CATGSGTYEQYF. In DNA form, the CDR3 reads TGTGCAACAGGAAGCGGGACCTACGAGCAGTACTTC. This rearrangement joins TRBV2 to TRBJ2-7; 7 bases line up with TRBD2. The germline CDR1 and CDR2 sequences are SNHLY and FYNNEI. The CDR3 is made up of 12 amino acids. The full variable domain, completed using reference TRBV2 and TRBJ2-7, is EPEVTQTPSHQVTQMGQEVILRCVPISNHLYFYWYRQILGQKVEFLVSFYNNEISEKSEIFDDQFSVERPDGSNFTLKIRSTKLEDSAMYFCATGSGTYEQYFGPGTRLTVT.

The chain links TRBV27 to TRBJ1-2; a weak D match, TRBD1 (6 bases). Trimming took 3 bases from V and 7 from J, leaving 12 bases between them. This CDR3 region has 13 residues. CDR1 and CDR2 from the germline V gene are MNHEY and SMNVEV (reference sequence). The CDR3 DNA is TGTGCCAGCAGTTTCAGGGGACGGGCTGGCTACACCTTC. Amino acids: CASSFRGRAGYTF.

This clone was picked up one time. The rearrangement links TRBV29-1 to TRBJ1-1, with 10 positions matching TRBD1. This CDR3 is built from 16 residues. The germline CDR1 and CDR2 sequences are SQVTM and ANQGSEA. For the CDR3, the DNA is TGCAGTTCAAACTCGGGACAGGGGTTATCCTACACTGAAGCTTTCTTT. It codes for CSSNSGQGLSYTEAFF. Filled out from reference TRBV29-1 and TRBJ1-1, the complete variable domain reads SAVISQKPSRDICQRGTSLTIQCQVDSQVTMMFWYRQQPGQSLTLIATANQGSEATYESGFVIDKFPISRPNLTFSTLTVSNMSPEDSSIYLCSSNSGQGLSYTEAFFGQGTRLTVV.

This rearrangement joins TRBV27 to TRBJ2-7; 7 bases match TRBD1. Trimming took 5 bases from V and 7 from J; bases not matched to a gene: 11. This CDR3 is built from 14 residues. From germline, CDR1 is MNHEY and CDR2 SMNVEV (reference sequence). The CDR3 loop is CASSPNRQGWEQYF. The CDR3 DNA follows: TGTGCCAGCAGTCCCAACAGACAGGGTTGGGAGCAGTACTTC.

The chain has TRBV7-9 and TRBJ2-2; 8 bases agree with TRBD1. With 5 bases clipped from V and 1 base from J, the junction kept 6 bases outside the gene matches. This CDR3 region has 16 residues. Germline-derived CDR1 and CDR2 are SEHNR and FQNEAQ (reference sequence). This CDR3 is CASSPPGQVNTGELFF. For the CDR3, the DNA is TGTGCCAGCAGCCCCCCGGGACAGGTGAACACCGGGGAGCTGTTTTTT.

The chain employs TRBV6-6 and TRBJ2-1, with 7 bases matching TRBD2. Germline CDR1 is MNHNY and CDR2 is SVGAGI (reference sequence). There are 13 residues in the CDR3. J gave up 4 bases and V 11 bases, and 8 bases lay outside the gene matches. CDR3 in amino acids: CAARTRGYNEQFF. CDR3 nucleotides: TGTGCCGCTCGGACTAGGGGATACAATGAGCAGTTCTTC.

The V and J genes are TRBV4-3 and TRBJ2-1; 7 bases are a match to TRBD2. Trimming at V came to 0 bases and at J to 9 bases, leaving 5 bases not matched to a gene. The CDR3 loop spans 14 amino acids. From germline, CDR1 is LGHNA and CDR2 YSLEER. The DNA for the CDR3 is TGCGCCAGCAGCCAAGAGTGGGGAGGGACTGAGCAGTTCTTC. Protein: CASSQEWGGTEQFF.

The chain recombines TRBV7-9 with TRBJ1-1, with 9 bases matching TRBD1. CDR1 is SEHNR and CDR2 is FQNEAQ in the germline V gene (reference sequence). The CDR3 extends over 15 amino acids. Trimming took 5 bases from V and 0 from J; bases not matched to a gene: 4. The CDR3 DNA is TGTGCCAGCAGCCCCGGACAGGGGATGAACACTGAAGCTTTCTTT. Its protein is CASSPGQGMNTEAFF.

CDR3 amino acids: CASKGGVGSNQPQHF. CDR3 DNA: TGTGCCAGCAAGGGAGGGGTCGGTAGCAATCAGCCCCAGCATTTT. This sequence joins TRBV6-5 and TRBJ1-5; possibly TRBD1 for D (5 bases). Germline V gene sequence: CDR1 MNHEY, CDR2 SVGAGI. The CDR3 contains 15 residues. Trimming left V 7 bases short and J 0 bases short, with 13 bases between.

The chain is built from TRBV7-2 and TRBJ2-7; TRBD1 matches 8 bases. V lost 6 bases to trimming and J lost 3 bases; unmatched junction nucleotides: 4. Germline V gene data show CDR1 as SGHTA and CDR2 as FQGNSA. The CDR3 is 13 amino acids. The CDR3 loop is CASRPTGDYEQYF. In nucleotides, the CDR3 is TGTGCCAGCAGACCGACAGGGGACTACGAGCAGTACTTC.

The chain carries TRBV10-2 and TRBJ2-4; TRBD1 matches 9 bases. Germline V lookup: CDR1 WSHSY, CDR2 SAAADI. V dropped 3 bases and J dropped 0; count of bases not matched to a gene: 9. The CDR3 spans 18 residues. CDR3 nucleotide sequence: TGCGCCAGCAGTGACGGGACAGGGCCTTATTTAGCCAAAAACATTCAGTACTTC. Translated, it gives CASSDGTGPYLAKNIQYF.

This clone was seen a handful of times. The chain links TRBV2 to TRBJ1-4, with D possibly matching TRBD1 (6 bases). This CDR3 is 15 amino acids long. Per germline, CDR1 SNHLY and CDR2 FYNNEI. The V gene lost 5 bases and the J gene lost 7 bases, with 17 bases spanning the gap. This CDR3 is CASSPRGLESEKLFF. CDR3 DNA sequence: TGTGCCAGCAGTCCTAGGGGGTTAGAAAGTGAAAAACTGTTTTTT.

This clone occurred once. The rearrangement joins TRBV5-6 to TRBJ1-5; D may be TRBD1 (5 bases). Germline-derived CDR1 and CDR2 are SGHDT and YYEEEE. Trimming removed 0 bases from V and 8 bases from J, with 12 bases in between. The CDR3 spans 14 residues. The CDR3 DNA reads TGTGCCAGCAGCTTGGGACAGACCTTAGAGCCCCAGCATTTT. It specifies CASSLGQTLEPQHF.

V and J are TRBV11-2 and TRBJ2-3, with 12 positions matching TRBD2. J was trimmed by 3 bases and V by 3 bases; bases with no gene match: 7. Per germline, CDR1 SGHAT and CDR2 FQNNGV. CDR3 length equals 17 residues. The CDR3 DNA sequence: TGTGCCAGCAGCTTTGGACTAGCGGGAATAGTAACAGATACGCAGTATTTT. Translating gives CASSFGLAGIVTDTQYF.

This chain uses TRBV5-4 with TRBJ2-2, with a tentative D call TRBD1 (6 bases). Trimming removed 3 bases at V and 2 bases at J, with 11 bases between. Per the germline V gene, CDR1 is SGHNT and CDR2 is YYREEE (reference sequence). The CDR3 extends over 15 amino acids. The CDR3 reads CASSSGTTNTGELFF. The CDR3 DNA reads TGTGCCAGCAGCTCCGGGACAACAAACACCGGGGAGCTGTTTTTT.

The chain carries TRBV6-1 and TRBJ2-3; 9 positions agree with TRBD2. The V gene end was trimmed by 3 bases and the J gene end by 1 base; junction bases not matched to a gene: 5. From germline, CDR1 is MNHNS and CDR2 SASEGT. The CDR3 runs to 16 residues. The CDR3 bases are TGTGCCAGCAGTGAGGGCAGACTAGCGGGCACAGATACGCAGTATTTT. Translating it yields CASSEGRLAGTDTQYF.

This clone turned up a few times. This rearrangement joins TRBV14 to TRBJ2-7, with 10 nucleotides matching TRBD1. The CDR3 is 15 residues long. Germline CDR1 reads SGHDN; CDR2 reads FVKESK. The trim removed 0 bases at V and 5 bases at J, leaving 4 bases unmatched. For the CDR3, the DNA is TGTGCCAGCAGCCAAGAAAGGGACAGGGGTGACGAGCAGTACTTC. This gives the protein CASSQERDRGDEQYF.

For this clone: Compared with germline, one end of the junction differs, possibly owing to a read error. The chain is built from TRBV11-2 and TRBJ1-1; TRBD1 agrees at 9 bases. The CDR3 is 12 residues long. Looked up from germline, CDR1 is SGHAT and CDR2 is FQNNGV. The CDR3 bases are TGTGCCAGCAGCTTAGGGACAGGGGTGAGCTCCTTT. Its translation: CASSLGTGVSSF. Full variable domain (outside the CDR3, taken from reference TRBV11-2 and TRBJ1-1): EAGVAQSPRYKIIEKRQSVAFWCNPISGHATLYWYQQILGQGPKLLIQFQNNGVVDDSQLPKDRFSAERLKGVDSTLKIQPAKLEDSAVYLCASSLGTGVSSFGQGTRLTVV.

The table lists this clone with a count of one. The chain recombines TRBV6-5 with TRBJ2-1; 7 bases agree with TRBD2. V lost 5 bases to trimming and J lost 2 bases; unmatched junction nucleotides: 6. The germline V gene has CDR1 MNHEY and CDR2 SVGAGI. This CDR3 spans 15 amino acids. The CDR3: CASSPISGPYNEQFF. CDR3 sequence (DNA): TGTGCCAGCAGTCCAATTAGCGGGCCCTACAATGAGCAGTTCTTC.

This chain joins TRBV6-5 and TRBJ2-5, with D possibly TRBD1 on 7 matching bases. Germline V gene sequence: CDR1 MNHEY, CDR2 SVGAGI. V was shortened by 4 bases and J by 4 bases, with 10 bases between the two germline ends. The CDR3 loop spans 13 amino acids. The CDR3, as DNA: TGTGCCAGCAGTTTTCAGGGGGGAGAGACCCAGTACTTC. Residues: CASSFQGGETQYF.

CDR3 in amino acids: CASSSPGQGLNEQYF. The CDR3 DNA sequence: TGTGCCAGCAGTTCCCCGGGACAGGGACTCAACGAGCAGTACTTC. The gene calls are TRBV28 and TRBJ2-7; TRBD1 aligns across 9 bases. The CDR3 totals 15 residues. Germline CDR1 MDHEN, CDR2 SYDVKM. V dropped 4 bases and J dropped 5; count of bases not matched to a gene: 9.

This clone was detected only once. The chain couples TRBV5-4 to TRBJ2-1; TRBD2 agrees at 10 bases. Germline CDR1 SGHNT, CDR2 YYREEE (reference sequence). Trimming removed 4 bases from V and 5 bases from J; junction bases left unmatched: 12. The CDR3 has 17 amino acids. This CDR3 is CASSREASGRINNEQFF. In DNA, the CDR3 is TGTGCCAGCAGCAGAGAAGCTAGCGGGAGAATAAACAATGAGCAGTTCTTC. Combining the CDR3 with reference TRBV5-4 and TRBJ2-1 gives the whole variable domain ETGVTQSPTHLIKTRGQQVTLRCSSQSGHNTVSWYQQALGQGPQFIFQYYREEENGRGNFPPRFSGLQFPNYSSELNVNALELDDSALYLCASSREASGRINNEQFFGPGTRLTVL.

The chain employs TRBV11-2 and TRBJ1-3, with D perhaps TRBD1 (6 bases). The CDR3 is 16 residues long. V lost 4 bases to trimming and J lost 0 bases, with 13 bases between them. Germline loops: CDR1 SGHAT, CDR2 FQNNGV. The CDR3 here is CASSSVQGTSGNTIYF. CDR3 nucleotides: TGTGCCAGCAGCTCTGTCCAGGGGACCTCTGGAAACACCATATATTTT.